The clone carrying this T cell receptor beta chain showed up many times. This sample stems from a study of CD8 T cells in ankylosing spondylitis. Each CDR3 protein gets one entry after TCRdb re-called the 5' RACE reads with MiXCR. There are about 360,000 distinct CDR3 sequences in the sample; approximately 22% occur only once, and under 15% lies in the top ten. V gave up 0 bases and J gave up 6 bases, with 9 bases separating them. Germline CDR1 is MNHEY and CDR2 is SVGAGI. There are 14 residues in the CDR3. This chain uses TRBV6-5 with TRBJ1-5; D not resolved. This receptor was identified in a male donor with ankylosing spondylitis or in good health (not recorded which). The sequenced sample was blood, either unsorted or a sorted T cell fraction (not recorded which). This chain's CDR3 is CASSYSPGSQPQHF. In nucleotides, the CDR3 is TGTGCCAGCAGTTACTCGCCGGGGAGTCAGCCCCAGCATTTT.